This T cell receptor (beta chain) was documented in a study of identical twins. This clonotype showed up many times. The antigen is not known. Trimming removed 3 bases at V and 5 bases at J, with 12 bases between. Germline V gene sequence: CDR1 MNHEY, CDR2 SVGAGI. The CDR3 is made up of 14 amino acids. Study results and caveats: Models predicted less out-of-frame TCR alpha sharing in monozygotic twins than was found. Its conclusions, products of cross-sectional statistical analysis, did not come from following the same donors.

TCRdb independently ran MiXCR on the 5' RACE reads; one entry per CDR3 protein. This sample has 700,000 or so distinct CDR3 sequences, with 8.6% found just once. These data were also filed under a second study, of yellow fever vaccine responses in identical twins.

The V gene is TRBV6-5, the J gene TRBJ2-3; no definite D call. The sample comprised PBMCs. This TCR was sampled from a woman between 18 and 29 years old in good health. CDR3 sequence (DNA): TGTGCCAGCAGTTATCTAATGGGTGGAGATACGCAGTATTTT. This gives the protein CASSYLMGGDTQYF.